This note documents a single TCR beta chain sequence. The antigen remains unidentified. The CDR3 is 14 residues long. V was pared by 3 bases and J by 1 base, with 9 bases between. Germline lookup yields CDR1 MNHEY and CDR2 SMNVEV (reference sequence). The sample comes from a study of T cell repertoires in cytomegalovirus infection. Study-wide background: The public TCR beta signatures pointed to both CMV infection and matching HLA type.

TCRdb reprocessed the reads via MiXCR and lists one record per CDR3 protein. Counted here are fewer than 1,000,000 distinct CDR3 sequences, approximately 31% occurring once; the ten biggest clones make up 10% to 15%. This material consisted of cultured CD8+ T cells from PBMCs, taken from culture after CMV antigen stimulation. The chain employs TRBV27 and TRBJ1-2; no clear D. The clonotype originates from a human donor in good health (CMV status not recorded). Some clones in this sample may be carry-over from other donors' samples. This CDR3 is CASSFNGNNYGYTF. CDR3 nucleotide sequence: TGTGCCAGCAGTTTTAACGGCAATAACTATGGCTACACCTTC.